The present TCR beta chain was sequenced within a study of cytomegalovirus exposure and HLA in healthy donors. The protocol was immunoSEQ multiplex PCR, while the TCRdb copy is restricted to in-frame clones and leaves out a portion. Seen here are under 200,000 clones, 75% to 90% observed once, and the top ten hold less than 9%. The CDR3 extends over 15 amino acids. After removal of 0 bases from V and 5 bases from J, the junction contained 4 bases not matched to a gene. Germline CDR1 SGDLS, CDR2 YYNGEE. Sequenced: PBMCs. The chain employs TRBV9 and TRBJ1-5, with TRBD1 matching 8 bases. This receptor was taken from a young man in good health and CMV-seropositive. DNA for the CDR3: TGTGCCAGCAGCGTAGCAGGGGGCCGCGATCAGCCCCAGCATTTT. Its protein is CASSVAGGRDQPQHF.